This T cell receptor (beta chain) was retrieved from a study of regulatory T cells in long-lasting Graves disease. Time point reported: newly diagnosed GD, antithyroid drugs for less than 3 months. From RNA extracted from PBMCs, the TCR library was made. Findings and limits, study-wide: The sample size was small, and this may have reduced accuracy.

Combining iRepertoire HTBI primers with Arm-PCR of CDR3 regions, the authors built TCR beta libraries. TCRdb used MiXCR to reprocess the multiplex PCR reads, holding one entry per CDR3 protein. Among approximately 310,000 distinct CDR3 sequences, more than 15% were seen once, and the ten largest hold more than 30%. This clonotype was observed a handful of times. The antigen is undetermined. V shed 3 bases and J 0 bases; nucleotides not matched to a gene: 5. CDR3 length equals 15 residues. CDR1 is LNHDA, CDR2 SQIVND, per germline (reference sequence). The input for sequencing was peripheral blood mononuclear cells (PBMCs), taken at new diagnosis, from a patient treated with antithyroid drugs. This TCR was recovered from a female donor with Graves disease. The chain employs TRBV19 and TRBJ2-7, with 7 bases matching TRBD2. This chain's CDR3 is CASSMASSGSYEQYF. The CDR3, as DNA: TGTGCCAGTAGTATGGCGTCTAGCGGCTCCTACGAGCAGTACTTC.